The rows below give T cell receptor beta chains drawn from one sample of a study of OX40 agonist ivuxolimab in advanced cancers. Only in-frame clones appear in the TCRdb table, and some are missing; sequencing was by immunoSEQ multiplex PCR. The sample has about 63,000 clones, 75% to 90% seen once. The material was CD4+ or CD8+ T cells sorted from blood, obtained in a trial of the OX40 agonist ivuxolimab. These receptors all stem from an adult with an advanced solid tumor such as melanoma, head and neck, liver or kidney cancer. CDR3s include the opening cysteine and the closing phenylalanine or tryptophan. A D gene is named only where the DNA matches it firmly. Some rows mark clone size as missing; the rest say once, few, many or name a class of expanded clone.

clone_size: NA
v_call: TRBV2
j_call: TRBJ2-3
d_call: NA
cdr3_aa: CASNRVRVTDTQYF
cdr3_nt: TGTGCCAGCAACAGGGTGCGGGTCACAGATACGCAGTATTTT

clone_size: medium-sized
v_call: TRBV7-9
j_call: TRBJ1-5
d_call: NA
cdr3_aa: CASSSAGLPREPQHF
cdr3_nt: TGTGCCAGCAGCTCAGCGGGACTCCCGAGGGAACCCCAGCATTTT

clone_size: NA
v_call: TRBV7-9
j_call: TRBJ2-3
d_call: NA
cdr3_aa: CASDEGGITDTQYF
cdr3_nt: TGTGCCAGCGACGAGGGGGGGATCACAGATACGCAGTATTTT

clone_size: NA
v_call: TRBV7-9
j_call: TRBJ2-7
d_call: TRBD1
cdr3_aa: CASRRDRGYEQYF
cdr3_nt: TGTGCCAGCAGGCGAGACAGGGGCTACGAGCAGTACTTC

clone_size: NA
v_call: TRBV29-1
j_call: TRBJ1-2
d_call: NA
cdr3_aa: CSAGADYGYTF
cdr3_nt: TGCAGCGCAGGGGCTGATTATGGCTACACCTTC

clone_size: once
v_call: TRBV7-2
j_call: TRBJ1-2
d_call: NA
cdr3_aa: CASSFDSSYGYTF
cdr3_nt: TGTGCCAGCAGCTTTGACTCCTCCTATGGCTACACCTTC

clone_size: NA
v_call: TRBV6-5
j_call: TRBJ2-1
d_call: NA
cdr3_aa: CASSYTGEYYNEQFF
cdr3_nt: TGTGCCAGCAGTTACACGGGAGAATACTACAATGAGCAGTTCTTC

clone_size: NA
v_call: TRBV5-1
j_call: TRBJ2-5
d_call: NA
cdr3_aa: CASSFWASVPGVEETQYF
cdr3_nt: TGCGCCAGCAGCTTTTGGGCTAGCGTTCCGGGGGTGGAAGAGACCCAGTACTTC

clone_size: once
v_call: TRBV2
j_call: TRBJ1-1
d_call: NA
cdr3_aa: CASSVGEGTNTEAFF
cdr3_nt: TGTGCCAGCAGTGTGGGGGAAGGGACGAACACTGAAGCTTTCTTT

clone_size: NA
v_call: TRBV11-1
j_call: TRBJ2-3
d_call: TRBD2
cdr3_aa: CASSLARGRFGDTQYF
cdr3_nt: TGTGCCAGCAGCTTGGCGCGGGGGAGGTTTGGAGATACGCAGTATTTT

clone_size: once
v_call: TRBV7-2
j_call: TRBJ2-3
d_call: NA
cdr3_aa: CASTRGLTDTQYF
cdr3_nt: TGTGCCAGCACGAGGGGCCTTACAGATACGCAGTATTTT

clone_size: NA
v_call: TRBV19
j_call: TRBJ1-1
d_call: NA
cdr3_aa: CASSTTRGYGSLGGNTEAFF
cdr3_nt: TGTGCCAGTAGTACAACCCGGGGATATGGGTCTCTTGGTGGGAACACTGAAGCTTTCTTT

clone_size: NA
v_call: TRBV4-2
j_call: TRBJ1-6
d_call: NA
cdr3_aa: CASRRTGVYHSPLHF
cdr3_nt: TGTGCCAGCAGAAGAACCGGGGTCTACCATTCACCCCTCCACTTT

clone_size: NA
v_call: TRBV7-6
j_call: TRBJ2-7
d_call: TRBD1
cdr3_aa: CASSQPGTGFYEQYF
cdr3_nt: TGTGCCAGCAGTCAACCCGGGACAGGCTTCTACGAGCAGTACTTC

clone_size: NA
v_call: TRBV19
j_call: TRBJ1-6
d_call: NA
cdr3_aa: CASSAQGSYNSPLHF
cdr3_nt: TGTGCCAGTAGTGCCCAGGGGTCCTATAATTCACCCCTCCACTTT

clone_size: NA
v_call: TRBV5-1
j_call: TRBJ2-1
d_call: NA
cdr3_aa: CASSLGGQSYNEQFF
cdr3_nt: TGCGCCAGCAGCTTGGGGGGGCAGTCCTACAATGAGCAGTTCTTC

clone_size: NA
v_call: TRBV5-1
j_call: TRBJ1-3
d_call: NA
cdr3_aa: CASSLDRLAGNTIYF
cdr3_nt: TGCGCCAGCAGCTTGGACAGGCTGGCTGGAAACACCATATATTTT

clone_size: NA
v_call: TRBV9
j_call: TRBJ2-3
d_call: NA
cdr3_aa: CASSQERGSGWGLDTQYF
cdr3_nt: TGTGCCAGCAGCCAGGAGAGAGGCAGCGGTTGGGGTTTGGATACGCAGTATTTT

clone_size: NA
v_call: TRBV5-1
j_call: TRBJ1-2
d_call: NA
cdr3_aa: CASSGTHYGYTF
cdr3_nt: TGCGCCAGCAGTGGGACACACTATGGCTACACCTTC

clone_size: few
v_call: TRBV28
j_call: TRBJ1-1
d_call: NA
cdr3_aa: CASSPSDSTEAFF
cdr3_nt: TGTGCCAGCAGTCCTTCGGACAGCACTGAAGCTTTCTTT

clone_size: once
v_call: TRBV5-4
j_call: TRBJ2-7
d_call: NA
cdr3_aa: CASSLMMSYEQYF
cdr3_nt: TGTGCCAGCAGCTTAATGATGTCCTACGAGCAGTACTTC

clone_size: NA
v_call: TRBV5-6
j_call: TRBJ1-6
d_call: NA
cdr3_aa: CASSLRQTRSYNSPLHF
cdr3_nt: TGTGCCAGCAGCTTGCGGCAGACTAGGTCCTATAATTCACCCCTCCACTTT

clone_size: NA
v_call: TRBV7-9
j_call: TRBJ2-3
d_call: NA
cdr3_aa: CASSLDHGDTQYF
cdr3_nt: TGTGCCAGCAGCTTAGATCACGGAGATACGCAGTATTTT

clone_size: NA
v_call: TRBV13
j_call: TRBJ2-5
d_call: NA
cdr3_aa: CASSSREGLQTQYF
cdr3_nt: TGTGCCAGCAGCTCGAGAGAAGGTTTGCAGACCCAGTACTTC

clone_size: NA
v_call: TRBV19
j_call: TRBJ2-1
d_call: NA
cdr3_aa: CASSMPGASYNEQFF
cdr3_nt: TGTGCCAGTAGTATGCCGGGGGCCTCCTACAATGAGCAGTTCTTC

clone_size: NA
v_call: TRBV23-1
j_call: TRBJ1-1
d_call: NA
cdr3_aa: CASRNLQVRDTEAFF
cdr3_nt: TGCGCCAGCAGGAACTTACAGGTGCGGGACACTGAAGCTTTCTTT

clone_size: once
v_call: TRBV5-4
j_call: TRBJ2-5
d_call: NA
cdr3_aa: CASSLDGTQETQYF
cdr3_nt: TGTGCCAGCAGCTTGGATGGGACCCAAGAGACCCAGTACTTC

clone_size: NA
v_call: TRBV7-9
j_call: TRBJ1-1
d_call: NA
cdr3_aa: CASSLNTGFGTEAFF
cdr3_nt: TGTGCCAGCAGCTTAAATACAGGGTTTGGCACTGAAGCTTTCTTT

clone_size: NA
v_call: TRBV20-1
j_call: TRBJ1-2
d_call: NA
cdr3_aa: CSANDQGGYTF
cdr3_nt: TGCAGTGCAAACGACCAGGGCGGCTACACCTTC

clone_size: NA
v_call: TRBV9
j_call: TRBJ2-1
d_call: TRBD1
cdr3_aa: CASSVDRGDEQFF
cdr3_nt: TGTGCCAGCAGCGTGGACAGGGGGGATGAGCAGTTCTTC

clone_size: NA
v_call: TRBV10-3
j_call: TRBJ2-7
d_call: TRBD2
cdr3_aa: CAISSPSGALAGGEQYF
cdr3_nt: TGTGCCATCAGCAGCCCTTCGGGGGCGCTAGCGGGAGGAGAGCAGTACTTC

clone_size: NA
v_call: TRBV5-4
j_call: TRBJ2-7
d_call: TRBD2
cdr3_aa: CASSLVSGRADEQYF
cdr3_nt: TGTGCCAGCAGCTTGGTTAGCGGGAGAGCTGACGAGCAGTACTTC

clone_size: NA
v_call: TRBV19
j_call: TRBJ2-1
d_call: NA
cdr3_aa: CASSPRGVGLSEQFF
cdr3_nt: TGTGCCAGTAGCCCACGAGGGGTCGGCCTTAGTGAGCAGTTCTTC

clone_size: NA
v_call: TRBV11-2
j_call: TRBJ2-2
d_call: NA
cdr3_aa: CASRTLTGELFF
cdr3_nt: TGTGCCAGCCGGACCCTCACCGGGGAGCTGTTTTTT

clone_size: NA
v_call: TRBV18
j_call: TRBJ2-1
d_call: NA
cdr3_aa: CASSRTMGLHNEQFF
cdr3_nt: TGTGCCAGCTCTCGAACTATGGGCCTACACAATGAGCAGTTCTTC

clone_size: NA
v_call: TRBV7-3
j_call: TRBJ2-4
d_call: TRBD1
cdr3_aa: CASSSIGQGGSNIQYF
cdr3_nt: TGTGCCAGCAGCTCCATCGGACAGGGAGGTTCAAACATTCAGTACTTC

clone_size: NA
v_call: TRBV27
j_call: TRBJ1-2
d_call: TRBD1
cdr3_aa: CASRQGGTLLYGYTF
cdr3_nt: TGTGCCAGCAGACAAGGGGGCACCCTCCTCTATGGCTACACCTTC

clone_size: NA
v_call: TRBV15
j_call: TRBJ2-7
d_call: TRBD1
cdr3_aa: CATSARDSYEQYF
cdr3_nt: TGTGCCACCAGCGCCCGGGACAGCTACGAGCAGTACTTC

clone_size: NA
v_call: TRBV6-5
j_call: TRBJ1-2
d_call: NA
cdr3_aa: CASSRRQIYYGYTF
cdr3_nt: TGTGCCAGCAGCCGACGACAGATTTACTATGGCTACACCTTC

clone_size: NA
v_call: TRBV2
j_call: TRBJ2-7
d_call: NA
cdr3_aa: CASRLERGSYEQYF
cdr3_nt: TGTGCCAGCAGACTGGAGAGGGGGAGCTACGAGCAGTACTTC

clone_size: NA
v_call: TRBV7-9
j_call: TRBJ2-1
d_call: NA
cdr3_aa: CASSLAGGPRGQFF
cdr3_nt: TGTGCCAGCAGCTTAGCGGGAGGACCCAGGGGGCAGTTCTTC

clone_size: NA
v_call: TRBV6-6
j_call: TRBJ1-6
d_call: NA
cdr3_aa: CASSLDPKSYNSPLHF
cdr3_nt: TGTGCCAGCAGTTTGGACCCCAAGTCCTATAATTCACCCCTCCACTTT

clone_size: NA
v_call: TRBV2
j_call: TRBJ2-7
d_call: NA
cdr3_aa: CASSGTFRQLDRPSYEQYF
cdr3_nt: TGTGCCAGCAGTGGGACCTTCCGACAACTCGACAGGCCGTCCTACGAGCAGTACTTC

clone_size: NA
v_call: TRBV20-1
j_call: TRBJ2-1
d_call: NA
cdr3_aa: CSARADNEQFF
cdr3_nt: TGCAGTGCTAGAGCAGACAATGAGCAGTTCTTC

clone_size: NA
v_call: TRBV4-1
j_call: TRBJ1-5
d_call: TRBD1
cdr3_aa: CASSHRDSRLSNQPQHF
cdr3_nt: TGCGCCAGCAGCCACCGGGACAGTCGGTTGAGCAATCAGCCCCAGCATTTT

clone_size: few
v_call: TRBV20-1
j_call: TRBJ1-5
d_call: NA
cdr3_aa: CSASQGGPQHF
cdr3_nt: TGCAGTGCTTCACAGGGAGGGCCCCAGCATTTT

clone_size: NA
v_call: TRBV29-1
j_call: TRBJ1-1
d_call: NA
cdr3_aa: CSVKRGSGAEAFF
cdr3_nt: TGCAGCGTAAAGCGCGGCTCTGGGGCTGAAGCTTTCTTT

clone_size: NA
v_call: TRBV7-8
j_call: TRBJ2-3
d_call: TRBD2
cdr3_aa: CASRTWGGSTDTQYF
cdr3_nt: TGTGCCAGCAGAACATGGGGGGGGAGCACAGATACGCAGTATTTT

clone_size: NA
v_call: TRBV5-1
j_call: TRBJ2-5
d_call: TRBD2
cdr3_aa: CASSLASGSGAETQYF
cdr3_nt: TGCGCCAGCAGCTTGGCTAGCGGGAGCGGTGCAGAGACCCAGTACTTC

clone_size: NA
v_call: TRBV10-3
j_call: TRBJ1-2
d_call: NA
cdr3_aa: CAISGTVLNYGYTF
cdr3_nt: TGTGCCATCAGTGGGACAGTGCTTAACTATGGCTACACCTTC

clone_size: NA
v_call: TRBV11-2
j_call: TRBJ2-7
d_call: NA
cdr3_aa: CASSVSRDEQYF
cdr3_nt: TGTGCCAGCAGCGTCTCCAGGGACGAGCAGTACTTC

clone_size: NA
v_call: TRBV4-1
j_call: TRBJ1-1
d_call: TRBD1
cdr3_aa: CASSQDFGTGGVRTEAFF
cdr3_nt: TGCGCCAGCAGCCAAGATTTTGGGACAGGGGGCGTGAGGACTGAAGCTTTCTTT

clone_size: NA
v_call: TRBV18
j_call: TRBJ2-2
d_call: NA
cdr3_aa: CASFPTANTGELFF
cdr3_nt: TGTGCCAGCTTTCCGACAGCCAACACCGGGGAGCTGTTTTTT

clone_size: NA
v_call: TRBV7-9
j_call: TRBJ2-3
d_call: TRBD1
cdr3_aa: CAIQGADRDTQYF
cdr3_nt: TGTGCCATCCAGGGGGCGGATCGAGATACGCAGTATTTT